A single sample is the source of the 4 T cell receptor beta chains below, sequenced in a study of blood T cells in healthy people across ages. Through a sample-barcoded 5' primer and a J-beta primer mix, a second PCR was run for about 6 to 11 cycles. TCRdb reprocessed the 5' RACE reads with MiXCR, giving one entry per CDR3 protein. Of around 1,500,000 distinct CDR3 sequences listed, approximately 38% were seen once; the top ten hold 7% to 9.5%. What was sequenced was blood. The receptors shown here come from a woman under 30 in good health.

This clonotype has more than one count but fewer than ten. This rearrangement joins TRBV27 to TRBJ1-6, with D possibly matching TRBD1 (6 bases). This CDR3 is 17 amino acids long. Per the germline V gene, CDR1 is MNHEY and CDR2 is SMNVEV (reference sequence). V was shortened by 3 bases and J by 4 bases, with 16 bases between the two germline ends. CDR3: CASSLMAPTGYNSPLHF. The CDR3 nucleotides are TGTGCCAGCAGTTTGATGGCACCAACAGGGTATAATTCACCCCTCCACTTT.

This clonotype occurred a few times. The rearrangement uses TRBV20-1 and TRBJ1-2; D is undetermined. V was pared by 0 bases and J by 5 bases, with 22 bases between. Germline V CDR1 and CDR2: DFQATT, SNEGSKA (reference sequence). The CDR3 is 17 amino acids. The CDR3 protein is CSARDWEGRRGKYGYTF. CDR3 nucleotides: TGCAGTGCTAGAGATTGGGAAGGGCGTCGGGGAAAATATGGCTACACCTTC.

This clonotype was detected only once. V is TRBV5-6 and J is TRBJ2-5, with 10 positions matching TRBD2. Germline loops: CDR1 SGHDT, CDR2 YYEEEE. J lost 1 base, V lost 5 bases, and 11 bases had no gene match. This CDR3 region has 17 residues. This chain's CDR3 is CASSKDGLAGVQETQYF. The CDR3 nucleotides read TGTGCCAGCAGTAAGGATGGGCTAGCGGGAGTCCAAGAGACCCAGTACTTC. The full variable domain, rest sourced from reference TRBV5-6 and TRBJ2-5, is DAGVTQSPTHLIKTRGQQVTLRCSPKSGHDTVSWYQQALGQGPQFIFQYYEEEERQRGNFPDRFSGHQFPNYSSELNVNALLLGDSALYLCASSKDGLAGVQETQYFGPGTRLLVL.

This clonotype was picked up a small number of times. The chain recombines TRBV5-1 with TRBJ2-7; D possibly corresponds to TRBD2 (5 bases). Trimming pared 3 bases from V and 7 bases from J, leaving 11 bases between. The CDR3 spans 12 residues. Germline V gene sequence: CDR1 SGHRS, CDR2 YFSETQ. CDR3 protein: CASSSPSNEQYF. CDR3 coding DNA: TGCGCCAGCAGCTCCCCTAGCAATGAGCAGTACTTC.